The 3 T cell receptor beta chains in this list originate from one sample, sequenced in a study of T-cell memory formation after mild COVID-19. TCRdb called the 5' RACE reads again in MiXCR, with one record for every CDR3 protein. The sample has about 270,000 distinct CDR3 sequences, 15% to 19% seen once. Sample: PBMCs or a T cell subset sorted from them (not recorded which). The receptors were sampled from an adult woman who had mild COVID-19 (a few samples of this study predate the infection). Cell type and time point are not known.

The CDR3 nucleotides read TGTGCCAGCAGTGACACTCCCTGGAACTATGGCTACACCTTC. Its translation: CASSDTPWNYGYTF. The chain uses TRBV2 and TRBJ1-2; D remains ambiguous. V was trimmed by 3 bases and J by 2 bases, leaving 10 bases between them. Germline CDR1 is SNHLY and CDR2 is FYNNEI. The CDR3 length is 14 residues.

This clonotype was counted between two and nine times. This chain connects TRBV7-2 to TRBJ2-7; perhaps TRBD2 as D (6 bases). Germline-derived CDR1 and CDR2 are SGHTA and FQGNSA. With 5 bases removed from V and 0 bases from J, the gap between germline ends came to 14 bases. The length of the CDR3 is 15 residues. CDR3 protein: CASSPAGSGSYEQYF. The DNA for the CDR3 is TGTGCCAGCAGCCCCGCTGGTAGCGGCTCCTACGAGCAGTACTTC.

The CDR3 region has the DNA TGTGCCATCAGTGGAAGGTCCGGGACTAGCAGGGGAACCTACGAGCAGTACTTC. This sequence encodes CAISGRSGTSRGTYEQYF. This chain links TRBV10-3 with TRBJ2-7, with TRBD2 identical over 9 bases. Germline CDR1 is ENHRY and CDR2 is SYGVKD. CDR3 size: 18 residues. Trimming removed 4 bases from V and 2 bases from J; junction bases left unmatched: 15.